The clone carrying this T cell receptor (beta chain) appeared a few times. The CDR3 totals 15 residues. Between the trimmed V and J ends, which lost 4 bases and 8 bases, there was a span of 20 bases. CDR1 and CDR2 (germline): MNHNS, SASEGT. The sample comes from a study of shared clonotypes between healthy human individuals. Sequenced by immunoSEQ multiplex PCR; TCRdb stores in-frame clones only, minus some. The sample has approximately 250,000 clones, 50% to 75% seen once. The receptor was isolated from a man aged 30 to 45 in good health. V usage is TRBV6-1 and J usage is TRBJ1-2; D is unresolved. Sequencing was performed on memory CD4+ T cells sorted from blood. This sample's subset: CD45RA-negative fraction. The CDR3 DNA is TGTGCCAGCAGTGGAGAGGGCGGGCCCCTAGGAGGCTACACCTTC. Translating gives CASSGEGGPLGGYTF.